Below, 31 T cell receptor beta chains from the same sample are listed, as sequenced in a study of blood T cell repertoires in COVID-19. TCRdb's copy holds only in-frame clones and misses some; the assay was immunoSEQ multiplex PCR. The table lists about 120,000 clones, roughly nine tenths of them singletons. The sequencing input was peripheral blood. The receptors derive from a human donor in a cohort sampled during active COVID-19.

The chain combines TRBV11-3 with TRBJ2-5; possibly TRBD2 for D (5 bases). From germline, CDR1 is SGHNT and CDR2 YENEEA. V shed 5 bases and J shed 4 bases, with 11 bases lying between them. The CDR3 runs to 13 residues. For the CDR3, the DNA is TGTGCCAGCAGCACTAGAAATGGAGAGACCCAGTACTTC. Amino acid sequence: CASSTRNGETQYF.

This chain connects TRBV5-8 to TRBJ2-7; no firm D call. The CDR3 runs to 12 residues. Looked up from germline, CDR1 is SGHTS and CDR2 is YDEGEE. Trimming left V 5 bases short and J 3 bases short, with 9 bases between. CDR3 residues: CASRLERYEQYF. The DNA of the CDR3 is TGTGCCAGCAGGCTCGAGCGCTACGAGCAGTACTTC.

In its sample, this clone was seen a few times. The chain uses TRBV25-1 and TRBJ1-2; D not resolved. The CDR3 is made up of 13 amino acids. The V gene lost 3 bases and the J gene lost 7 bases, with 12 bases spanning the gap. Per germline, CDR1 MGHDK and CDR2 SYGVNS. The CDR3 coding sequence is TGTGCCAGCAGTGACCCTGGCCCAGGTGGCTACACCTTC. Protein product: CASSDPGPGGYTF.

In its sample, this clone was seen once. The gene calls are TRBV19 and TRBJ1-5, with D maybe TRBD1 (5 bases). The V and J ends lost 0 bases and 5 bases respectively, with 20 bases between them. The CDR3 has 18 amino acids. CDR1 and CDR2 (germline): LNHDA, SQIVND (reference sequence). DNA of the CDR3: TGTGCCAGTAGTATAGATCCTGTGCGGGGGGGAGGATATCAGCCCCAGCATTTT. Amino acids: CASSIDPVRGGGYQPQHF.

The chain joins TRBV6-1 to TRBJ1-5, with 8 bases aligning to TRBD1. Germline V gene sequence: CDR1 MNHNS, CDR2 SASEGT. V shed 4 bases and J 4 bases; nucleotides not matched to a gene: 12. The CDR3 has 17 residues. The CDR3 DNA is TGTGCCAGCAGTGGACAGGGGCCGAATGTAGGAAATCAGCCCCAGCATTTT. As protein: CASSGQGPNVGNQPQHF.

J is TRBJ2-7 and V is TRBV6-6; 14 nucleotides agree with TRBD2. In germline, CDR1 is MNHNY, CDR2 SVGAGI (reference sequence). The J segment lost 4 bases and the V segment lost 5 bases, leaving 10 bases of the junction unmatched. There are 17 residues in the CDR3. The CDR3 bases are TGTGCCAGCAGTCTTACGGGGACTAGCGGGAGCATGTACGAGCAGTACTTC. This gives the protein CASSLTGTSGSMYEQYF.

This clone was observed a few times. The gene calls are TRBV28 and TRBJ1-2, with a possible D match to TRBD1 (5 bases). Trimming stripped 2 bases from V and 4 bases from J, with 11 bases between. The germline V gene has CDR1 MDHEN and CDR2 SYDVKM. The CDR3 is 14 amino acids. This chain's CDR3 is CASSLEVRVYGYTF. The CDR3 DNA is TGTGCCAGCAGTTTAGAGGTCAGGGTCTATGGCTACACCTTC.

The J gene is TRBJ1-2, the V gene TRBV14; unclear D gene. This CDR3 spans 11 amino acids. V lost 7 bases and J 11 bases, leaving 14 bases between the germline ends. Germline CDR1 and CDR2: SGHDN and FVKESK. The CDR3 is CASKSGGGYTF. The CDR3 DNA sequence: TGTGCCAGCAAATCGGGAGGAGGATACACCTTC.

The chain couples TRBV6-5 to TRBJ2-3; D is uncertain. Trimming removed 10 bases from V and 6 bases from J, with 14 bases in between. This CDR3 spans 12 amino acids. Germline V gives CDR1 MNHEY, CDR2 SVGAGI. The CDR3 protein is CATIGDRDTQYF. The CDR3 coding sequence is TGTGCCACCATCGGTGATCGCGATACGCAGTATTTT.

The rearrangement joins TRBV12-5 to TRBJ2-5, with TRBD2 matching 7 bases. Per the germline V gene, CDR1 is LGHNT and CDR2 is FRNRAP. The trim removed 6 bases at V and 0 bases at J, leaving 7 bases unmatched. The CDR3 covers 15 residues. CDR3: CASGSGTAYQETQYF. In nucleotides, the CDR3 is TGTGCTAGTGGGAGCGGGACGGCGTACCAAGAGACCCAGTACTTC.

This chain links TRBV5-1 with TRBJ2-3, with 8 bases that match TRBD2. The CDR3 loop spans 16 amino acids. Germline-derived CDR1 and CDR2 are SGHRS and YFSETQ. Trimming removed 4 bases from V and 0 bases from J; junction bases left unmatched: 7. CDR3 nucleotides: TGCGCCAGCAGCCTTAAGACTAGCGCCAGCACAGATACGCAGTATTTT. Protein: CASSLKTSASTDTQYF.

The rearrangement links TRBV10-2 to TRBJ2-1; D remains ambiguous. The CDR3 spans 12 residues. V gave up 0 bases and J gave up 10 bases, with 7 bases separating them. Germline V gives CDR1 WSHSY, CDR2 SAAADI. The CDR3 bases are TGCGCCAGCAGTGAGTCGAGGTGGGAGCAGTTCTTC. Translated, it gives CASSESRWEQFF.

The chain combines TRBV20-1 with TRBJ2-3; 10 positions agree with TRBD2. Germline CDR1 reads DFQATT; CDR2 reads SNEGSKA (reference sequence). The CDR3 is made up of 16 amino acids. Germline trimming cut 3 bases from V and 0 bases from J; bases unmatched to any gene: 6. This chain's CDR3 is CSASPLAGESTDTQYF. CDR3 in DNA: TGCAGTGCTAGTCCGCTAGCGGGGGAGAGCACAGATACGCAGTATTTT.

The V call is TRBV5-1, the J call TRBJ2-3, with no clear D. The germline V gene encodes CDR1 SGHRS and CDR2 YFSETQ. CDR3 length equals 13 residues. V was trimmed by 3 bases and J by 5 bases, leaving 10 bases between them. CDR3 DNA sequence: TGCGCCAGCAGCTCCGTGGCGGAAGATACGCAGTATTTT. It translates to CASSSVAEDTQYF.

The rearrangement links TRBV10-2 to TRBJ2-2, with 11 positions matching TRBD1. The length of the CDR3 is 14 residues. Losses at the gene ends were 6 bases for V and 4 bases for J; bases not matched to a gene: 1. CDR1 is WSHSY and CDR2 is SAAADI in the germline V gene. The CDR3 nucleotides read TGCGCCAGCAGGGGGACAGGGGGCACCGGGGAGCTGTTTTTT. Translated: CASRGTGGTGELFF.

The gene calls are TRBV10-3 and TRBJ2-1; weak D call: TRBD2 (6 bases). Trimming shortened V by 9 bases and J by 0 bases, and 18 bases separated the two germline ends. The germline V gene encodes CDR1 ENHRY and CDR2 SYGVKD. This CDR3 is built from 16 residues. The CDR3 sequence: CAIESTGGSSYNEQFF. Written as DNA, the CDR3 is TGTGCCATAGAAAGTACTGGGGGGAGCTCCTACAATGAGCAGTTCTTC.

This rearrangement joins TRBV2 to TRBJ2-7; D unclear. V lost 4 bases and J 6 bases, leaving 7 bases between the germline ends. The CDR3 loop spans 11 amino acids. Germline lookup yields CDR1 SNHLY and CDR2 FYNNEI. The DNA for the CDR3 is TGTGCCAGCAGTGTAGTAGCCGAGCAGTACTTC. Translating it yields CASSVVAEQYF.

This rearrangement joins TRBV27 to TRBJ1-2, with 11 bases identical to TRBD1. The V segment lost 2 bases and the J segment 4 bases; nucleotides outside the gene matches: 6. The V gene's germline CDR1 is MNHEY and CDR2 SMNVEV (reference sequence). The CDR3 is 16 amino acids. As DNA, the CDR3 is TGTGCCAGCAGTTTAACCGGGACAGGGGGTTTCTATGGCTACACCTTC. Translation: CASSLTGTGGFYGYTF.

The V call is TRBV18, the J call TRBJ1-2; possible D gene TRBD1, 5 bases. Germline V gene data show CDR1 as KGHSH and CDR2 as LQKENI. Trimming shortened V by 6 bases and J by 7 bases, and 9 bases separated the two germline ends. The CDR3 contains 11 residues. CDR3: CASSTGGGYTF. Here the CDR3 DNA reads TGTGCCAGCTCCACAGGTGGTGGCTACACCTTC.

This clone was seen a few times. The V call is TRBV5-1, the J call TRBJ2-7, with D possibly TRBD2 on 7 matching bases. Trimming removed 0 bases from V and 10 bases from J, with 17 bases in between. The CDR3 is 14 amino acids. In germline, CDR1 is SGHRS, CDR2 YFSETQ. CDR3 region: CASSLGSGGQPQYF. The CDR3 DNA follows: TGCGCCAGCAGCTTGGGTTCGGGAGGACAGCCTCAGTACTTC.

The chain carries TRBV6-4 and TRBJ1-2; 9 bases are shared with TRBD1. Germline V gene lookup returns CDR1 MRHNA and CDR2 SNTAGT. The CDR3 runs to 14 residues. J was trimmed by 8 bases and V by 6 bases; bases with no gene match: 10. In nucleotides, the CDR3 is TGTGCCAGCAGCGAACAGGGACAGGGAGGGGGCTACACCTTC. It yields the protein CASSEQGQGGGYTF.

This clone was picked up a small number of times. V and J are TRBV13 and TRBJ1-4; no clear D gene. This CDR3 contains 14 residues. Per germline, CDR1 PRHDT and CDR2 FYEKMQ (reference sequence). Trimming cost V 5 bases and J 5 bases, with 12 bases left between them. The CDR3 nucleotides read TGTGCCAGCAGCCTCCATAACGGGAATGAAAAACTGTTTTTT. It translates to CASSLHNGNEKLFF.

This clone was counted between two and nine times. The V gene is TRBV7-9, the J gene TRBJ2-3; 10 bases are a match to TRBD2. The CDR3 extends over 16 amino acids. V shed 3 bases and J 1 base; nucleotides not matched to a gene: 4. Per germline, CDR1 SEHNR and CDR2 FQNEAQ (reference sequence). The CDR3 DNA follows: TGTGCCAGCAGCTTTTCTAGCGGGGGTCGCACAGATACGCAGTATTTT. Protein sequence: CASSFSSGGRTDTQYF.

A few counts support this clone. The chain recombines TRBV14 with TRBJ1-2, with 7 bases identical to TRBD1. V dropped 5 bases and J dropped 8; count of bases not matched to a gene: 8. There are 13 residues in the CDR3. Germline values: CDR1 SGHDN, CDR2 FVKESK. The CDR3 bases are TGTGCCAGCAGCACCCGACAGGGAGGAGGCTACACCTTC. Translating gives CASSTRQGGGYTF.

J is TRBJ1-3 and V is TRBV19; D may be TRBD1 (6 bases). Germline V CDR1 and CDR2: LNHDA, SQIVND (reference sequence). Deletions cut 8 bases from V and 0 bases from J, with 26 bases between. The CDR3 has 19 residues. CDR3: CASRSGHSPDIRSGNTIYF. The CDR3 nucleotides are TGTGCCAGTCGCTCGGGACACAGCCCGGACATCCGCTCTGGAAACACCATATATTTT.

The sample holds a few counts of this clone. V usage is TRBV6-1 and J usage is TRBJ2-7; D is possibly TRBD1 (6 bases). Germline CDR1 reads MNHNS; CDR2 reads SASEGT. The CDR3 consists of 13 residues. Deletions cut 1 base from V and 6 bases from J, with 10 bases between. Written as DNA, the CDR3 is TGTGCCAGCAGTGAAGTCAGGGGTGGCGAGCAGTACTTC. Residues: CASSEVRGGEQYF.

Details on this clone: Other nucleotide sequences from this sample produce the same CDR3. V and J are TRBV7-2 and TRBJ2-7; 10 bases are a match to TRBD1. J gave up 3 bases and V 5 bases, and 4 bases lay outside the gene matches. The CDR3 covers 14 residues. Germline loops: CDR1 SGHTA, CDR2 FQGNSA. The CDR3 reads CASSGGQGVYEQYF. DNA of the CDR3: TGTGCCAGCAGCGGCGGACAGGGGGTCTACGAGCAGTACTTC. The complete variable domain, with remaining parts taken from reference TRBV7-2 and TRBJ2-7, reads GAGVSQSPSNKVTEKGKDVELRCDPISGHTALYWYRQSLGQGLEFLIYFQGNSAPDKSGLPSDRFSAERTGGSVSTLTIQRTQQEDSAVYLCASSGGQGVYEQYFGPGTRLTVT.

The chain carries TRBV6-5 and TRBJ1-3; possible D gene TRBD1, 6 bases. The germline V gene has CDR1 MNHEY and CDR2 SVGAGI. V gave up 4 bases and J gave up 1 base, with 11 bases separating them. The CDR3 totals 15 residues. In DNA, the CDR3 is TGTGCCAGCAGTTCCACAGGGAATTCTGGAAACACCATATATTTT. As protein: CASSSTGNSGNTIYF.

The chain recombines TRBV18 with TRBJ2-5; the match to TRBD1 covers 11 bases. The V gene's germline CDR1 is KGHSH and CDR2 LQKENI. The CDR3 consists of 15 residues. With 3 bases clipped from V and 5 bases from J, the junction kept 5 bases outside the gene matches. CDR3 amino acids: CASSPGTGGSETQYF. The CDR3 bases are TGTGCCAGCTCACCCGGGACAGGGGGTTCGGAGACCCAGTACTTC.

This clone was counted only a few times. The genes are TRBV9 and TRBJ1-1, with TRBD1 as a possible D gene (6 bases). Trimming removed 2 bases at V and 1 base at J, with 12 bases between. From germline, CDR1 is SGDLS and CDR2 YYNGEE. The CDR3 loop spans 15 amino acids. The CDR3 nucleotides are TGTGCCAGCAGCGTTGAGGACAGAGCGAACACTGAAGCTTTCTTT. It yields the protein CASSVEDRANTEAFF.

This rearrangement joins TRBV29-1 to TRBJ1-2; D call uncertain. Between the trimmed V and J ends, which lost 2 bases and 7 bases, there was a span of 17 bases. The V gene's germline CDR1 is SQVTM and CDR2 ANQGSEA. This CDR3 region has 14 residues. This CDR3 is CSVESLGGLSGYTF. In DNA, the CDR3 is TGCAGCGTTGAAAGTCTGGGAGGCTTAAGTGGCTACACCTTC.